A selection of T cell receptor beta chains follows, all from one sample in a study of T cell responses to AZD1222 COVID-19 vaccine. TCRdb's table, derived via immunoSEQ multiplex PCR, lists solely in-frame clones and lacks some. The top ten hold about 5.5% of the sample, which has 110,000 to 150,000 clones, 85% to 90% seen once. This specimen was peripheral blood, taken on day 0 of AZD1222 vaccination. The receptors were sampled from an adult in good health. The CDR3 runs from the conserved cysteine through the conserved F or W. The order of the fields is clone size, V gene, D gene, J gene, CDR3 DNA, CDR3 protein. D genes are given only for firm matches. Size is stated for part of the rows, as once, few or many counts, or as a class when the clone is expanded.

>.|TRBV5-1|TRBD1|TRBJ2-7
TGCGCCAGCAGCCCAGGGCGGGAAAGACAGGGGAAAGCTCACTACGAGCAGTACTTC
CASSPGRERQGKAHYEQYF
>.|TRBV28|TRBD2|TRBJ2-1
TGTGCCAGCAGTCTAGGACTAGCGGGAGATGAGCAGTTCTTC
CASSLGLAGDEQFF
>few|TRBV24-1|TRBD2|TRBJ2-1
TGTGCCGCCCGACTAGCGGGAACCTTAGACTCCTACAATGAGCAGTTCTTC
CAARLAGTLDSYNEQFF
>.|TRBV4-2|.|TRBJ1-2
TGTGCCAGCAGCCAAGTATTCGGGGGGGAGCCCCAATATGGCTACACCTTC
CASSQVFGGEPQYGYTF
>.|TRBV5-6|TRBD1|TRBJ2-1
TGTGCCAGCAGCCCGGACAGGGTTTCCAATGAGCAGTTCTTC
CASSPDRVSNEQFF
>.|TRBV28|.|TRBJ2-7
TGTGCCAGCACTACCAAGAACGAGCAGTACTTC
CASTTKNEQYF
>once|TRBV5-1|.|TRBJ1-4
TGCGCCAGCAGCTTGGGGACAGCGAATGAAAAACTGTTTTTT
CASSLGTANEKLFF
>.|TRBV11-2|.|TRBJ2-7
TGTGCCAGCAGCTTAGTGGGAGGGGGCGGCGAGCAGTACTTC
CASSLVGGGGEQYF
>.|TRBV4-2|TRBD1|TRBJ1-1
TGTGCCAGCAGCCAAGCGGGGAGGGACAGGGGGAACACTGAAGCTTTCTTT
CASSQAGRDRGNTEAFF
>.|TRBV21-1|.|TRBJ1-3
TGTGCCAGCAGCAAGGGGGGACAGTTCGCTGGAAACACCATATATTTT
CASSKGGQFAGNTIYF
>once|TRBV5-5|TRBD1|TRBJ1-2
TGTGCCAGCAGCCCTCGGGACAGGGTGGAGGGCTACACCTTC
CASSPRDRVEGYTF
>.|TRBV9|.|TRBJ2-5
TGTGCCAGCAGCGTAAATGGGAACCAAGAGACCCAGTACTTC
CASSVNGNQETQYF
>.|TRBV24-1|.|TRBJ2-5
TGTGCCACCAGGGGGACAATCTATCGTCAAGAGACCCAGTACTTC
CATRGTIYRQETQYF
>.|TRBV10-3|.|TRBJ1-6
TGTGCCATCTCTTCGGGGGCGCGTAATTCACCCCTCCACTTT
CAISSGARNSPLHF
>.|TRBV11-2|.|TRBJ1-1
TGTGCCAGCAGACGATCCTGGGAGAACACTGAAGCTTTCTTT
CASRRSWENTEAFF
>.|TRBV4-3|TRBD1|TRBJ2-7
TGCGCCAGCAGCCAAGATCGGGACAGCTCCTACGAGCAGTACTTC
CASSQDRDSSYEQYF
>.|TRBV7-2|.|TRBJ2-5
TGTGCCAGCAGCTTAGAGGGTAGGGGACGAGAGACCCAGTACTTC
CASSLEGRGRETQYF
>once|TRBV19|TRBD2|TRBJ2-1
TGTGCCAGTAGTCTACGCCCTCCACGACTAGCGGGAGGGTACAATGAGCAGTTCTTC
CASSLRPPRLAGGYNEQFF
>.|TRBV9|.|TRBJ2-2
TGTGCCAGCAGCCCCGCCCGCTTAGGAACCGGGGAGCTGTTTTTT
CASSPARLGTGELFF
>.|TRBV19|.|TRBJ1-4
TGTGCCAGTGGCGAGTATATTGATGAAAAACTGTTTTTT
CASGEYIDEKLFF
>.|TRBV12-3/TRBV12-4|TRBD1|TRBJ1-5
TGTGCCAGCAGTTTAACAGGGGGACAGCCCCAGCATTTT
CASSLTGGQPQHF
>.|TRBV30|TRBD1|TRBJ2-3
TGTGCCTGGAGTGGGAGCGGACAGGCGCGGGATACGCAGTATTTT
CAWSGSGQARDTQYF
>.|TRBV28|.|TRBJ1-5
TGTGCCAGCAGCCCTGGGCTAGGTCAGCCCCAGCATTTT
CASSPGLGQPQHF
>.|TRBV4-1|.|TRBJ1-5
TGCGCCAGCAGCCCCCGGGACACTGATCAGCCCCAGCATTTT
CASSPRDTDQPQHF
>few|TRBV4-2|TRBD2|TRBJ2-2
TGTGCCAGCAAAGATAGCGGGAGGGACACCGGGGAGCTGTTTTTT
CASKDSGRDTGELFF